Listed here is a single T cell receptor beta chain. This specimen comes from a study of blood T cell repertoires in COVID-19. The CDR3 is made up of 16 amino acids. The V gene end was trimmed by 1 base and the J gene end by 4 bases; junction bases not matched to a gene: 6. Germline-derived CDR1 and CDR2 are LNHDA and SQIVND (reference sequence). Authors' processing steps: Reference gene primer amplification gave nucleated cell count estimates. Profiled with immunoSEQ multiplex PCR; TCRdb holds only in-frame clones, not every one. The D gene and trimming were derived from the DNA, and the V and J assignments and clone size from that table. This table holds around 20,000 clones, 87% found once.

The specimen was peripheral blood. This sequence originates from a human donor in a cohort sampled during active COVID-19. The chain employs TRBV19 and TRBJ2-5; 10 bases fit TRBD1. The CDR3 is CASSIVPGQGSETQYF. As DNA, the CDR3 is TGTGCCAGTAGTATAGTTCCGGGACAGGGGTCAGAGACCCAGTACTTC.